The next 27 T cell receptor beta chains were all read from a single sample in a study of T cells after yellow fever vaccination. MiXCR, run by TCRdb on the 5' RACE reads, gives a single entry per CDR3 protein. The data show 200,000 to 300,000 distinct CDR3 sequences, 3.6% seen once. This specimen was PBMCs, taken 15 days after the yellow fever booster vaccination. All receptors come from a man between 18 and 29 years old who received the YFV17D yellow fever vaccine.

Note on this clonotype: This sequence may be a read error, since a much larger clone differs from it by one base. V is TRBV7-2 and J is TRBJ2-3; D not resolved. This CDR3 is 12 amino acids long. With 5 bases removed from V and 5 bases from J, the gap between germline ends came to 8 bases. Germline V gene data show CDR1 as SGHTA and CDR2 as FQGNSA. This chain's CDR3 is CASSEFGDTQYF. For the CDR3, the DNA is TGTGCCAGCAGCGAGTTTGGAGATACGCAGTATTTT.

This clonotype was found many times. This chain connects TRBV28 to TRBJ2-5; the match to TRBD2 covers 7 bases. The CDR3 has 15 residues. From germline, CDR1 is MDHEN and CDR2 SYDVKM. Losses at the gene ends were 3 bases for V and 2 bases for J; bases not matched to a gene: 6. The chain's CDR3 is CASSFGGDDQETQYF. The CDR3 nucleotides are TGTGCCAGCAGTTTTGGGGGGGACGATCAAGAGACCCAGTACTTC.

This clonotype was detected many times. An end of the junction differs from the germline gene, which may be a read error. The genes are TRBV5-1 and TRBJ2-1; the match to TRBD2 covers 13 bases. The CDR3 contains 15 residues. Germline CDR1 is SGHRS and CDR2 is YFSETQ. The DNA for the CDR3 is TGCGCCAGCAGCCCGGCGCGACTAGCGGGGGGAACCTGGGTCTTC. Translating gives CASSPARLAGGTWVF.

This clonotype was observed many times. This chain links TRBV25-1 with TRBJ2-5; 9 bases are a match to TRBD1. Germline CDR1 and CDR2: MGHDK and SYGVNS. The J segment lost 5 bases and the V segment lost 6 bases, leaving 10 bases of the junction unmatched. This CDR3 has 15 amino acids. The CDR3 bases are TGTGCCAGCAGGGACCCCACAGGGGGCTGGGAGACCCAGTACTTC. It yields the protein CASRDPTGGWETQYF.

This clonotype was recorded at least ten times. The CDR3 sequence is CASSFGPSNTGELFF. The CDR3 bases are TGCGCCAGCAGCTTTGGACCGTCGAACACCGGGGAGCTGTTTTTT. This chain connects TRBV5-1 to TRBJ2-2; D remains unclear. The CDR3 contains 15 residues. V was pared by 2 bases and J by 0 bases, with 8 bases between. Germline assignment: CDR1 SGHRS and CDR2 YFSETQ.

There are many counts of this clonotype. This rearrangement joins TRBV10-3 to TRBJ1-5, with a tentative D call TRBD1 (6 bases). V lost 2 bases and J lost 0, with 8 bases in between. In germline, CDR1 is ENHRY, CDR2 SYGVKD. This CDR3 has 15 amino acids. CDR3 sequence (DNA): TGTGCCATCAGTGAGAGGGGACATAGCAATCAGCCCCAGCATTTT. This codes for CAISERGHSNQPQHF.

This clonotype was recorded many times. Here the CDR3 DNA reads TGTGCCATCAGGGGATCTTGGCAGCAGAACACTGAAGCTTTCTTT. Protein product: CAIRGSWQQNTEAFF. This chain connects TRBV10-3 to TRBJ1-1; D ambiguous. In germline, CDR1 is ENHRY, CDR2 SYGVKD. Trimming removed 6 bases from V and 1 base from J, with 15 bases in between. The CDR3 is 15 residues long.

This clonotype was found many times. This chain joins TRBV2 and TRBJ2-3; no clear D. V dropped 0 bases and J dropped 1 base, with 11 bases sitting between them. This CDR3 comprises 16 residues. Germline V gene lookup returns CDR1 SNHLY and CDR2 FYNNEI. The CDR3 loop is CASSEAWRIGTDTQYF. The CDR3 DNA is TGTGCCAGCAGTGAAGCATGGCGGATCGGCACAGATACGCAGTATTTT.

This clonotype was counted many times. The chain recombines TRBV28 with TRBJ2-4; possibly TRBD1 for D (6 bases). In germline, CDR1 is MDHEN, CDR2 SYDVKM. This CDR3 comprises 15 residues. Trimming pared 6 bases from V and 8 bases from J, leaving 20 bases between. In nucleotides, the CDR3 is TGTGCCAGCAGCCTCTCCGTTGGACAGTCCCACATTCAGTACTTC. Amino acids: CASSLSVGQSHIQYF. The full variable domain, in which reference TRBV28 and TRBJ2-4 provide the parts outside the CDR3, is DVKVTQSSRYLVKRTGEKVFLECVQDMDHENMFWYRQDPGLGLRLIYFSYDVKMKEKGDIPEGYSVSREKKERFSLILESASTNQTSMYLCASSLSVGQSHIQYFGAGTRLSVL.

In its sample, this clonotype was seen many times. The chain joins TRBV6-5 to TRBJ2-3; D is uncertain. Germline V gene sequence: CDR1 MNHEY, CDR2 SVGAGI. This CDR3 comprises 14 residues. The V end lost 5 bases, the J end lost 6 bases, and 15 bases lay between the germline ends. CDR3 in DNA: TGTGCCAGCAGTCACACGGCTTCCAGGGATACGCAGTATTTT. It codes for CASSHTASRDTQYF.

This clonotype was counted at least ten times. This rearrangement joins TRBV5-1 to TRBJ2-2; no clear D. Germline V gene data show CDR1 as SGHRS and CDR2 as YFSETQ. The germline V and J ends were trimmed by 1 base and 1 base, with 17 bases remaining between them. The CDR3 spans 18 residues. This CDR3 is CASSLTVIGQGNTGELFF. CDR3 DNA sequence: TGCGCCAGCAGCTTGACTGTCATCGGTCAAGGGAACACCGGGGAGCTGTTTTTT.

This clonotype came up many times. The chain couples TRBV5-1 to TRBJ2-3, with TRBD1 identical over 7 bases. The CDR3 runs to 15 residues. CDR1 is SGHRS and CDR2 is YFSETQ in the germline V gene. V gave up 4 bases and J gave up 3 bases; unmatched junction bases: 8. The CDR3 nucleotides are TGCGCCAGCAGCCCTGCCAGGGGGTCGACAGATACGCAGTATTTT. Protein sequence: CASSPARGSTDTQYF.

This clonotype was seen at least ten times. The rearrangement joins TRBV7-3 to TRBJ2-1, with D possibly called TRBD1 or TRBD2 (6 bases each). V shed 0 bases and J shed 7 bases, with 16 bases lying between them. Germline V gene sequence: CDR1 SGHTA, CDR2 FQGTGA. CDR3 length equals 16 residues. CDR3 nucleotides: TGTGCCAGCAGCTTAACGTTAGGGGGGAGCAGTAATGAGCAGTTCTTC. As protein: CASSLTLGGSSNEQFF.

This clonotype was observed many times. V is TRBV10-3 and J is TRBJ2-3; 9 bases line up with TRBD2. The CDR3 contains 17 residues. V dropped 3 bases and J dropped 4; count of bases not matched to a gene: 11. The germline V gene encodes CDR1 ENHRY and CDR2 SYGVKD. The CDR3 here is CAISDHQTSGHPDTQYF. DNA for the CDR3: TGTGCCATCAGTGACCACCAGACTAGCGGACACCCAGATACGCAGTATTTT.

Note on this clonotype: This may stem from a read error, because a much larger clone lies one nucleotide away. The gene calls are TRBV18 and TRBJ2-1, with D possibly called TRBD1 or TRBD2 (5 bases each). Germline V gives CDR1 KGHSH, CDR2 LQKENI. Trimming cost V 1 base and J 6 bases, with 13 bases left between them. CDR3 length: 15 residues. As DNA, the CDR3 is TGTGCCAGCTCACCACAAGGGGACGGCCTCAATGAGCAGTTCTTC. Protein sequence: CASSPQGDGLNEQFF.

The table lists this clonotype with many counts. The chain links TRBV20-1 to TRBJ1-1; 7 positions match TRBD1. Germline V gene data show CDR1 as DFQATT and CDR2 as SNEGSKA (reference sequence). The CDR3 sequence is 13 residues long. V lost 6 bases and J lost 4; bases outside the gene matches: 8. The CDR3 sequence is CSAPRTGVTEAFF. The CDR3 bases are TGCAGTGCCCCTAGGACAGGAGTCACTGAAGCTTTCTTT.

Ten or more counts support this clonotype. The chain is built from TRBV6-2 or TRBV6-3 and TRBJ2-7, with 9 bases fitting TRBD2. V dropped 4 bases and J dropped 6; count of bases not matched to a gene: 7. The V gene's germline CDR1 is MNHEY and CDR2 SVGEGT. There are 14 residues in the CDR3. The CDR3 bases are TGTGCCAGCAGTTTCCTACTAGCGGGCTCCGAGCAGTACGTC. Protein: CASSFLLAGSEQYV.

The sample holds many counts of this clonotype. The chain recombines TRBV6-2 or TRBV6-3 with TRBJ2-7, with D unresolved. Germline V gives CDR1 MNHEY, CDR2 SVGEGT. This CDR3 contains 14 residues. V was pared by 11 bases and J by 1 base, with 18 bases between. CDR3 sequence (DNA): TGTGCCTGCGCCCGGGCCACCGATTCCTACGAGCAGTACTTC. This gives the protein CACARATDSYEQYF.

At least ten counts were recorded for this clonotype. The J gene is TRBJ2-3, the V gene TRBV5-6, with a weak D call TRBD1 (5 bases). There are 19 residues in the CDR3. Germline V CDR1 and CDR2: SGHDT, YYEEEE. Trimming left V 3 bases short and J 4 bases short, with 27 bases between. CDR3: CASSSKLFLRAKDADTQYF. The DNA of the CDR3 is TGTGCCAGCAGCTCCAAACTCTTTCTCAGGGCAAAGGATGCAGATACGCAGTATTTT. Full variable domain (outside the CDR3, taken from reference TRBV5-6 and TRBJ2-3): DAGVTQSPTHLIKTRGQQVTLRCSPKSGHDTVSWYQQALGQGPQFIFQYYEEEERQRGNFPDRFSGHQFPNYSSELNVNALLLGDSALYLCASSSKLFLRAKDADTQYFGPGTRLTVL.

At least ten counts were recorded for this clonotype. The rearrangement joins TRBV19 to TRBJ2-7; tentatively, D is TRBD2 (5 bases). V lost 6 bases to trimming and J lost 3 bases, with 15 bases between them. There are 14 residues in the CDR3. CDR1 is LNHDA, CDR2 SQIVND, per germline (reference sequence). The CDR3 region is CASRDRAAGYEQYF. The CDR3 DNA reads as TGTGCCAGTAGAGACCGGGCCGCGGGCTACGAGCAGTACTTC.

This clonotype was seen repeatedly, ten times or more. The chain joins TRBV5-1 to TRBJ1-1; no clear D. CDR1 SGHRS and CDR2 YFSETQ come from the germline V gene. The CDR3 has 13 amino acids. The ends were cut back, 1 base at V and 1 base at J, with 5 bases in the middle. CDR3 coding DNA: TGCGCCAGCAGCTTGCCGGGGAACACTGAAGCTTTCTTT. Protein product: CASSLPGNTEAFF.

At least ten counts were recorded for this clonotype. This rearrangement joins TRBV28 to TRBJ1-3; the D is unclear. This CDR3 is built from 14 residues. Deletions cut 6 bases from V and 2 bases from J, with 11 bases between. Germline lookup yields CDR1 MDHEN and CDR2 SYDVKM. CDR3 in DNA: TGTGCCAGCAGGGTCCCCACTGCTGGAAACACCATATATTTT. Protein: CASRVPTAGNTIYF.

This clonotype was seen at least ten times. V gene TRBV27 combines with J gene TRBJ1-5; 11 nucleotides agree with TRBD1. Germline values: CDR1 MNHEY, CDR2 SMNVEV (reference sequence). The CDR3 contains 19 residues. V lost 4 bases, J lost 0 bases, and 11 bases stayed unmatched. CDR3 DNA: TGTGCCAGCAGTTCCGCACCCGGGACAGGGGGGCTTAGCAATCAGCCCCAGCATTTT. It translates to CASSSAPGTGGLSNQPQHF.

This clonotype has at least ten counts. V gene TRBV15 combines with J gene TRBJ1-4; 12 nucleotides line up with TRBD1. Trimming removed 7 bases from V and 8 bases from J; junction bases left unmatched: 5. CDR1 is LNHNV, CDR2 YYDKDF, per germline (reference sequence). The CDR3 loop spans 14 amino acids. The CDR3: CATTPGTGGEKLFF. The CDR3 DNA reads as TGTGCCACCACCCCCGGGACAGGGGGCGAAAAACTGTTTTTT. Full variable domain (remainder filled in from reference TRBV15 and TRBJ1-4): DAMVIQNPRYQVTQFGKPVTLSCSQTLNHNVMYWYQQKSSQAPKLLFHYYDKDFNNEADTPDNFQSRRPNTSFCFLDIRSPGLGDTAMYLCATTPGTGGEKLFFGSGTQLSVL.

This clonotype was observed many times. The CDR3, as DNA: TGTGCCAGCAGGCAACAGGGGGGGGACATTCAGTACTTC. This encodes CASRQQGGDIQYF. The chain uses TRBV27 and TRBJ2-4; TRBD1 is a possible D gene (8 bases). The germline gives CDR1 MNHEY, CDR2 SMNVEV (reference sequence). Trimming cost V 6 bases and J 8 bases, with 14 bases left between them. This CDR3 is 13 amino acids long.

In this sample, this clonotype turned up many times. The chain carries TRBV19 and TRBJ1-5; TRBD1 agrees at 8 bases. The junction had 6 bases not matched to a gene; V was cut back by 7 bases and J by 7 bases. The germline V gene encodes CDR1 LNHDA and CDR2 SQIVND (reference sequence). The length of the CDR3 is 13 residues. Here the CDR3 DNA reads TGTGCCAGTACCTTGGACAGGGAACAGCCCCAGCATTTT. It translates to CASTLDREQPQHF.

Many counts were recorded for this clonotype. CDR3 sequence reads: CASSPTDGNTEAFF. The CDR3 bases are TGTGCCAGCTCACCCACCGACGGGAACACTGAAGCTTTCTTT. The V and J genes are TRBV18 and TRBJ1-1; D is undetermined. The ends were cut back, 3 bases at V and 1 base at J, with 9 bases in the middle. From germline, CDR1 is KGHSH and CDR2 LQKENI. CDR3 size: 14 residues. Filled out from reference TRBV18 and TRBJ1-1, the complete variable domain reads NAGVMQNPRHLVRRRGQEARLRCSPMKGHSHVYWYRQLPEEGLKFMVYLQKENIIDESGMPKERFSAEFPKEGPSILRIQQVVRGDSAAYFCASSPTDGNTEAFFGQGTRLTVV.